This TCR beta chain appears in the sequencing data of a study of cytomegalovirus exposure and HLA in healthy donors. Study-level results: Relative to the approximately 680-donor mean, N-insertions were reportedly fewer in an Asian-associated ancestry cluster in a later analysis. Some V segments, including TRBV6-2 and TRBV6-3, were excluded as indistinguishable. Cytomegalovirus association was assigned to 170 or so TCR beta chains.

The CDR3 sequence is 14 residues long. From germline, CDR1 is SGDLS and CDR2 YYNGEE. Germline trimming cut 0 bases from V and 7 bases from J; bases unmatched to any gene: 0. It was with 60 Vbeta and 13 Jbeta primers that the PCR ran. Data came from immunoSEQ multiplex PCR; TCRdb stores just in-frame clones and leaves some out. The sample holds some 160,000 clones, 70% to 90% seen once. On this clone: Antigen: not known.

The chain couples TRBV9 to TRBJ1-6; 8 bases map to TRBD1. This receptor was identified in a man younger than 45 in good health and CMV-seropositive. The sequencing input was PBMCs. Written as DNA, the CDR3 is TGTGCCAGCAGCGTAGGACAGGGGAATTCACCCCTCCACTTT. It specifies CASSVGQGNSPLHF.